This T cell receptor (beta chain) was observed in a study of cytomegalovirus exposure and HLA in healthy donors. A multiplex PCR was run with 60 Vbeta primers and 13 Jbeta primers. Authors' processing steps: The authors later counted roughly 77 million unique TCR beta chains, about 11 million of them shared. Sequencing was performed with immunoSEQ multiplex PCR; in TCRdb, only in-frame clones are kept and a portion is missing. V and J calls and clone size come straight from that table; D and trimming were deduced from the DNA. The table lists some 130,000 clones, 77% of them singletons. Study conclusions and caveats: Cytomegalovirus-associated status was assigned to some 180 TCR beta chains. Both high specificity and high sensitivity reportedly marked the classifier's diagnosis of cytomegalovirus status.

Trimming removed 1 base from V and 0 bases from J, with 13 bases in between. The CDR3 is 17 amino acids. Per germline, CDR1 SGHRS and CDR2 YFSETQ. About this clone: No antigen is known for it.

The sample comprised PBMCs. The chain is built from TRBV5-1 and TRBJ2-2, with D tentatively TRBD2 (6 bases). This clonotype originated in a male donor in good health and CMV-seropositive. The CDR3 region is CASSLSRSGPNTGELFF. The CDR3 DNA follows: TGCGCCAGCAGCTTGTCCAGAAGCGGGCCGAACACCGGGGAGCTGTTTTTT. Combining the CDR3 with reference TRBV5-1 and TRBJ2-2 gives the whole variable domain KAGVTQTPRYLIKTRGQQVTLSCSPISGHRSVSWYQQTPGQGLQFLFEYFSETQRNKGNFPGRFSGRQFSNSRSEMNVSTLELGDSALYLCASSLSRSGPNTGELFFGEGSRLTVL.